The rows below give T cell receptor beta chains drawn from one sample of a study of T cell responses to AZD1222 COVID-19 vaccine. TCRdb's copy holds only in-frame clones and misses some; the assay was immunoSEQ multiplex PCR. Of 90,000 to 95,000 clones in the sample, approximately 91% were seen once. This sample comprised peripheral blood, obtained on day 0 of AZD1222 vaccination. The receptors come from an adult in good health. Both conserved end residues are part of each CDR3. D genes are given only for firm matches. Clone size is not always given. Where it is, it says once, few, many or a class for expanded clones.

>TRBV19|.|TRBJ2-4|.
TGTGCAGTGGGGGGACCTACTGGAGACATTCAGTACTTC
CAVGGPTGDIQYF
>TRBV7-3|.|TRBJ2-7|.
TGTGCCAGCAGCGACCTAGGGCTAGCGCCTACCTACGAGCAGTACTTC
CASSDLGLAPTYEQYF
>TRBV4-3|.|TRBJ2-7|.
TGCGCCAGCAGCCAAGCGGCGGGGACATATGGGGAGCAGTACTTC
CASSQAAGTYGEQYF
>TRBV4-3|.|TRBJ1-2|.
TGCGCCAGCAGCCAGGCCCTCGGGGGTGGCTACACCTTC
CASSQALGGGYTF
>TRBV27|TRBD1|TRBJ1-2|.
TGTGCCAGCAGTCCCCGGACAGGGAGCAAGGGTGGCTACACCTTC
CASSPRTGSKGGYTF
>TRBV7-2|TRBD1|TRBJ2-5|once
TGTGCCAGCAGTCATCTTGTCACAGGGGAACAAGAGACCCAGTACTTC
CASSHLVTGEQETQYF
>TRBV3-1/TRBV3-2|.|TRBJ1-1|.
TGTGCCAGCAGCCAAGAGGTAACAGCTGAAGCTTTCTTT
CASSQEVTAEAFF
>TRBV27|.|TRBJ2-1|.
TGTGCCAGCAGTTTATCCTGGCGGGTATCTTCCTACAATGAGCAGTTCTTC
CASSLSWRVSSYNEQFF
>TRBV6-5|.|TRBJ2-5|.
TGTGCCAGCACCGCCTTAATGGAGACCCAGTACTTC
CASTALMETQYF
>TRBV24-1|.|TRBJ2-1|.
TGTGCCACCAGCCGCGTGGGATATCCTGAGCAGTTCTTC
CATSRVGYPEQFF
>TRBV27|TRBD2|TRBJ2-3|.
TGTGCCAGCAGTTTCTCAGCCGACAGACACCTAGCGGGCACTAGCACAGATACGCAGTATTTT
CASSFSADRHLAGTSTDTQYF
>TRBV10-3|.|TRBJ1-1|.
TGTGCCATCAGTACGGGACAAGGAATTGATTTCTTT
CAISTGQGIDFF
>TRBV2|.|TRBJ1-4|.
TGTGCCAGCAGTCGACTTGGGGGTAATGAAAAACTGTTTTTT
CASSRLGGNEKLFF
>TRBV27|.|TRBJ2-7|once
TGTGCCAGCAGTCCTTTGGACTCCCGGGAGGAGCAGTACTTC
CASSPLDSREEQYF
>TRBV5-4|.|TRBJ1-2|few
TGTGCCAGCAGCTTGGAGGGTGGGGACTATGGCTACACCTTC
CASSLEGGDYGYTF
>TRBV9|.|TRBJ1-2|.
TGTGCCAGCAGCGTAGGGGGATATGGCTACACCTTC
CASSVGGYGYTF
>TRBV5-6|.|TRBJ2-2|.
TGTGCCAGCAGCTTACTAGTCAGAACCGGGGAGCTGTTTTTT
CASSLLVRTGELFF
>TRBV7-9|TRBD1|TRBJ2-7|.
TGTGCCAGCAGCCCGGGACAGGGAGAAGTAGGGCAGTACTTC
CASSPGQGEVGQYF
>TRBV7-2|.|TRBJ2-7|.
TGTGCCAGCAGCTTAGGGCGGGACAGCTACGAGCAGTACTTC
CASSLGRDSYEQYF
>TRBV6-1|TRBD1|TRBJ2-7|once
TGTGCCAGCAGTGAAAGACAGGGGGACTTCGAGCAGTACTTC
CASSERQGDFEQYF
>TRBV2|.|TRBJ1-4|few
TGTGCCAGCAGGGACGACAATAATGAAAAACTGTTTTTT
CASRDDNNEKLFF
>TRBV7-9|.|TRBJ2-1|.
TGTGCCAGCAGCTTAACTAGCCTCAATGAGCAGTTCTTC
CASSLTSLNEQFF
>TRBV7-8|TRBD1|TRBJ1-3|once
TGTGCCAGCAGCTTAGGGACAGGGAGTGGAAACACCATATATTTT
CASSLGTGSGNTIYF
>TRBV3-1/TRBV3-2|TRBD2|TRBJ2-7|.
TGTGCCAGCAGCCCCCCGGGACTAGAAGAGCAGTACTTC
CASSPPGLEEQYF
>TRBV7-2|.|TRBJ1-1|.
TGTGCCAGCAGCTTAGGGACGGTCACTGAAGCTTTCTTT
CASSLGTVTEAFF
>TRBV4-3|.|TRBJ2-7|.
TGCGCCAGCAGCCAAGAATGGGGGGCCGGCTACGAGCAGTACTTC
CASSQEWGAGYEQYF
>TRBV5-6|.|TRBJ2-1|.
TGTGCCAGCAGCTTGGCATCTACGGGGGAGCAGTTCTTC
CASSLASTGEQFF
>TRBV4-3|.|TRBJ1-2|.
TGCGCCAGCAGCTCGTATACAGGGAGTGGCTACACCTTC
CASSSYTGSGYTF
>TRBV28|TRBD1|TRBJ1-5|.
TGTGCCAGCAGCCGGACAGGGAATAGCAATCAGCCCCAGCATTTT
CASSRTGNSNQPQHF
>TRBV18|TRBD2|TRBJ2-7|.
TGTGCCAGCTCACCAACTAGCGGGAGTAGCGACGAGCAGTACTTC
CASSPTSGSSDEQYF
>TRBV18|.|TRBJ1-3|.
TGTGCCAGCTCACCAACTGGACAGAGAGGAAACACCATATATTTT
CASSPTGQRGNTIYF
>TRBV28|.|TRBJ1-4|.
TGTGCCAGCATTCTAGGGGGTGGGGGAACTAATGAAAAACTGTTTTTT
CASILGGGGTNEKLFF
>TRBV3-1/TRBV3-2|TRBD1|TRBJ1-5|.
TGTGCCAGCAGCCAAGATGACAGGGTTGGAAATCAGCCCCAGCATTTT
CASSQDDRVGNQPQHF
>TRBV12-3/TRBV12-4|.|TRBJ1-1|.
TGTGCCAGCAGTTTCGGGGGGGCCACTGAAGCTTTCTTT
CASSFGGATEAFF
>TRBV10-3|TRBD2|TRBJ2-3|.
TGTGCCATCAGTGAGGGAGCGGGGAACGGAGATACGCAGTATTTT
CAISEGAGNGDTQYF
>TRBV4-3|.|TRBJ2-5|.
TGCGCCAGCAGCCAAGTCTGGCAGGTCGGGGAGACCCAGTACTTC
CASSQVWQVGETQYF
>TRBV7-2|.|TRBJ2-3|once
TGTGCCAGCAGTTTAGCCCCGGGCCCAGATACGCAGTATTTT
CASSLAPGPDTQYF
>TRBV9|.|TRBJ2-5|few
TGTGCCAGCAGCGTAGGGGTGCAAGAGACCCAGTACTTC
CASSVGVQETQYF
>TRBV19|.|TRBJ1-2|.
TGTGCCAGTAGACCCTCTGGGGGGGGCGACTATGGCTACACCTTC
CASRPSGGGDYGYTF
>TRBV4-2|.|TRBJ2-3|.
TGTGCCAGCAGCCAAGTGGCGGGACGTAGAGATACGCAGTATTTT
CASSQVAGRRDTQYF